This T cell receptor beta chain emerged from a study of blood T cell repertoires in COVID-19. CDR1 is LNHNV, CDR2 YYDKDF, per germline (reference sequence). V lost 0 bases, J lost 2 bases, and 10 bases lay in between. The CDR3 sequence is 15 residues long. Under the authors' procedure: It was from reference gene primer amplification that nucleated cell counts were estimated. Clones were sequenced by immunoSEQ multiplex PCR, and TCRdb holds only the in-frame ones, with some missing. That table is the source of V, J and clone size, and D and trimming were worked out from the DNA. The profile shows about 80,000 clones, roughly four fifths of them singletons.

Source material: peripheral blood. The chain carries TRBV15 and TRBJ1-2; tentatively, D is TRBD1 (6 bases). The receptor's source is an elderly man with acute or convalescent COVID-19. CDR3: CATSRDRTANYGYTF. The CDR3 region has the DNA TGTGCCACCAGCAGAGATCGGACAGCCAACTATGGCTACACCTTC.